The rows below give T cell receptor beta chains drawn from one sample of a study of cytomegalovirus exposure and HLA in healthy donors. Clones were sequenced by immunoSEQ multiplex PCR, and TCRdb holds only the in-frame ones, with some missing. The table records more than 80,000 clones, 65% to 80% of them present only once. Material: PBMCs. These receptors originate from a woman in her 70s in good health and CMV-seropositive. Each CDR3 is given with its conserved first and last residue. A D gene is named only where the DNA matches it firmly. Only part of the rows carry a size: once, few, many, or a class if the clone is expanded.

j_gene: TRBJ1-5; v_gene: TRBV5-6; abundance: .; d_gene: TRBD1; CDR3nt: TGTGCCAGCAGCTTGGGGGGTAGGGGGCGTCAGCCCCAGCATTTT; CDR3aa: CASSLGGRGRQPQHF
j_gene: TRBJ1-1; v_gene: TRBV19; abundance: .; d_gene: .; CDR3nt: TGTGCCAGTAGTATAACCAGAGGTGGGACTGAAGCTTTCTTT; CDR3aa: CASSITRGGTEAFF
j_gene: TRBJ2-3; v_gene: TRBV7-2; abundance: .; d_gene: .; CDR3nt: TGTGCCAGCAGCTTAAGAGGAGGAACAGATACGCAGTATTTT; CDR3aa: CASSLRGGTDTQYF
j_gene: TRBJ2-5; v_gene: TRBV11-2; abundance: .; d_gene: .; CDR3nt: TGTGCCAGCAGCTTAGGGCAGCAAGAGACCCAGTACTTC; CDR3aa: CASSLGQQETQYF
j_gene: TRBJ2-3; v_gene: TRBV7-3; abundance: few; d_gene: .; CDR3nt: TGTGCCAGCAGCTTAGAGAGCACAGATACGCAGTATTTT; CDR3aa: CASSLESTDTQYF
j_gene: TRBJ1-1; v_gene: TRBV4-2; abundance: .; d_gene: .; CDR3nt: TGTGCCAGCAGCCGAAACAGGGTGAACACTGAAGCTTTCTTT; CDR3aa: CASSRNRVNTEAFF
j_gene: TRBJ2-7; v_gene: TRBV9; abundance: .; d_gene: .; CDR3nt: TGTGCCAGCAGTTCTGACAGAAGCTCCTACGAGCAGTACTTC; CDR3aa: CASSSDRSSYEQYF
j_gene: TRBJ2-6; v_gene: TRBV27; abundance: once; d_gene: .; CDR3nt: TGTGCCAGCAGACTACAGGGCTTCGGGGCCAACGTCCTGACTTTC; CDR3aa: CASRLQGFGANVLTF
j_gene: TRBJ1-1; v_gene: TRBV27; abundance: .; d_gene: TRBD1; CDR3nt: TGTGCCAGCAAAACAGGGGGCATCTACACTGAAGCTTTCTTT; CDR3aa: CASKTGGIYTEAFF
j_gene: TRBJ1-4; v_gene: TRBV7-9; abundance: .; d_gene: TRBD1; CDR3nt: TGTGCCAGCAGCCCCGTTAGGGGGCGAGAAAAACTGTTTTTT; CDR3aa: CASSPVRGREKLFF
j_gene: TRBJ2-3; v_gene: TRBV27; abundance: .; d_gene: .; CDR3nt: TGTGCCAGCAGCGCAACTAAGATCGCAGATACGCAGTATTTT; CDR3aa: CASSATKIADTQYF
j_gene: TRBJ1-5; v_gene: TRBV2; abundance: .; d_gene: .; CDR3nt: TGTGCCAGCAGCGCCACCCTGGAGTATCAGCCCCAGCATTTT; CDR3aa: CASSATLEYQPQHF
j_gene: TRBJ2-2; v_gene: TRBV6-4; abundance: .; d_gene: TRBD2; CDR3nt: TGTGCCAGCAGTGTCTTAGCGGGAGGTAACACCGGGGAGCTGTTTTTT; CDR3aa: CASSVLAGGNTGELFF
j_gene: TRBJ1-5; v_gene: TRBV11-2; abundance: .; d_gene: .; CDR3nt: TGTGCCAGCAGCCCCGACAGGAATCAGCCCCAGCATTTT; CDR3aa: CASSPDRNQPQHF
j_gene: TRBJ1-1; v_gene: TRBV19; abundance: .; d_gene: TRBD1; CDR3nt: TGTGCCAGTAGTAATAGGGGGCAATGGAGCACTGAAGCTTTCTTT; CDR3aa: CASSNRGQWSTEAFF
j_gene: TRBJ2-3; v_gene: TRBV19; abundance: .; d_gene: TRBD1; CDR3nt: TGTGCCAGTAGGGACAGGGGGTCTGCCTCAGATACGCAGTATTTT; CDR3aa: CASRDRGSASDTQYF
j_gene: TRBJ2-7; v_gene: TRBV6-5; abundance: .; d_gene: TRBD1; CDR3nt: TGTGCCAGCAGTTACTCTGGGGGCAGGGGGCATCGCGAGCAGTACTTC; CDR3aa: CASSYSGGRGHREQYF
j_gene: TRBJ2-7; v_gene: TRBV10-1; abundance: .; d_gene: .; CDR3nt: TGCGCCAGCAGCCGTGGGCAGAGCTCCTACGAGCAGTACTTC; CDR3aa: CASSRGQSSYEQYF
j_gene: TRBJ2-3; v_gene: TRBV7-9; abundance: .; d_gene: TRBD1; CDR3nt: TGTGCCAGCAGGCCAGGACAGGGCACAGATACGCAGTATTTT; CDR3aa: CASRPGQGTDTQYF
j_gene: TRBJ1-4; v_gene: TRBV5-4; abundance: .; d_gene: .; CDR3nt: TGTGCCAGCAGCCCTGGACAGCTTAATGAAAAACTGTTTTTT; CDR3aa: CASSPGQLNEKLFF
j_gene: TRBJ2-3; v_gene: TRBV5-1; abundance: .; d_gene: TRBD1; CDR3nt: TGCGCCAGCAGCCAGACCGGGACAGGGATTGGCACAGATACGCAGTATTTT; CDR3aa: CASSQTGTGIGTDTQYF
j_gene: TRBJ1-5; v_gene: TRBV18; abundance: .; d_gene: TRBD1; CDR3nt: TGTGCCAGCTCAACGGGGACAGCCCAGGAGGGCAATCAGCCCCAGCATTTT; CDR3aa: CASSTGTAQEGNQPQHF
j_gene: TRBJ1-4; v_gene: TRBV5-4; abundance: .; d_gene: .; CDR3nt: TGTGCCAGCAGCTACGGGAGAGGTGGTGAAAAACTGTTTTTT; CDR3aa: CASSYGRGGEKLFF
j_gene: TRBJ2-1; v_gene: TRBV5-1; abundance: .; d_gene: TRBD1; CDR3nt: TGCGCCAGCAGCCCGGGGACAGAGGGGCTCAATGAGCAGTTCTTC; CDR3aa: CASSPGTEGLNEQFF
j_gene: TRBJ2-7; v_gene: TRBV2; abundance: few; d_gene: TRBD1; CDR3nt: TGTGCCAGCAGTGGGACAGGGGACTACGAGCAGTACTTC; CDR3aa: CASSGTGDYEQYF
j_gene: TRBJ2-1; v_gene: TRBV6-5; abundance: .; d_gene: TRBD2; CDR3nt: TGTGCCAGCAGTTACCAGGGTAGCGGGACCCACAATGAGCAGTTCTTC; CDR3aa: CASSYQGSGTHNEQFF
j_gene: TRBJ1-5; v_gene: TRBV28; abundance: .; d_gene: .; CDR3nt: TGTGCCAGCAGTTTCCGGGGGGTTGGTAGCAATCAGCCCCAGCATTTT; CDR3aa: CASSFRGVGSNQPQHF
j_gene: TRBJ1-4; v_gene: TRBV19; abundance: .; d_gene: .; CDR3nt: TGTGCCAGCGCTTCCGGAGGGTGGGCTAATGAAAAACTGTTTTTT; CDR3aa: CASASGGWANEKLFF
j_gene: TRBJ2-7; v_gene: TRBV9; abundance: .; d_gene: TRBD2; CDR3nt: TGTGCCAGCAGCGTAGCGGGGACTAGCGGGAGCGCAAACTCCTACGAGCAGTACTTC; CDR3aa: CASSVAGTSGSANSYEQYF
j_gene: TRBJ2-2; v_gene: TRBV19; abundance: .; d_gene: TRBD1; CDR3nt: TGTGCCAGTAGCGACAGGGGCACCGGGGAGCTGTTTTTT; CDR3aa: CASSDRGTGELFF
j_gene: TRBJ1-6; v_gene: TRBV6-8; abundance: .; d_gene: .; CDR3nt: TGTGCCAGCAGTTACCAGGCCTGTGGGCATAACAATTCACCCCTCCACTTT; CDR3aa: CASSYQACGHNNSPLHF
j_gene: TRBJ2-7; v_gene: TRBV7-2; abundance: .; d_gene: TRBD2; CDR3nt: TGTGCCAGCAGCCTCTCCCGGGGGGGCTTTGGGGAGCAGTACTTC; CDR3aa: CASSLSRGGFGEQYF
j_gene: TRBJ2-5; v_gene: TRBV29-1; abundance: once; d_gene: TRBD2; CDR3nt: TGCAGCGTCCGGCTAGCGGGAGAGACCCAGTACTTC; CDR3aa: CSVRLAGETQYF
j_gene: TRBJ1-5; v_gene: TRBV30; abundance: once; d_gene: .; CDR3nt: TGTGCCTGGAGTGTTTCCAGGGGTATTCAGCCCCAGCATTTT; CDR3aa: CAWSVSRGIQPQHF
j_gene: TRBJ2-7; v_gene: TRBV27; abundance: .; d_gene: TRBD2; CDR3nt: TGTGCCAGCAGTGGACTAGCGGGAGTTGAGCAGTACTTC; CDR3aa: CASSGLAGVEQYF
j_gene: TRBJ1-5; v_gene: TRBV5-5; abundance: .; d_gene: TRBD1; CDR3nt: TGTGCCAGCAGTCGTGGGACAGGACTAAATCAGCCCCAGCATTTT; CDR3aa: CASSRGTGLNQPQHF
j_gene: TRBJ2-3; v_gene: TRBV28; abundance: .; d_gene: .; CDR3nt: TGTGCCAGCCGGGGGTTCCAGGTCCACACAGATACGCAGTATTTT; CDR3aa: CASRGFQVHTDTQYF
j_gene: TRBJ2-3; v_gene: TRBV27; abundance: .; d_gene: TRBD2; CDR3nt: TGTGCCAGCAATCCTTATCGAACTAGCGGGAGAAGCACAGATACGCAGTATTTT; CDR3aa: CASNPYRTSGRSTDTQYF
j_gene: TRBJ2-7; v_gene: TRBV7-8; abundance: few; d_gene: .; CDR3nt: TGTGCCAGCAGCATGAGCTCCTACGAGCAGTACTTC; CDR3aa: CASSMSSYEQYF
j_gene: TRBJ2-2; v_gene: TRBV12-5; abundance: once; d_gene: TRBD2; CDR3nt: TGTGCTAGTGGTTTGGTCTCACCCCTTCAACTAGCGGCGAACACCGGGGAGCTGTTTTTT; CDR3aa: CASGLVSPLQLAANTGELFF
j_gene: TRBJ1-4; v_gene: TRBV10-3; abundance: .; d_gene: TRBD1; CDR3nt: TGTGCCATCAGGAGGACAGGGGATAATGAAAAACTGTTTTTT; CDR3aa: CAIRRTGDNEKLFF
j_gene: TRBJ2-7; v_gene: TRBV2; abundance: .; d_gene: .; CDR3nt: TGTGCCAGCACCCAGAACTACGAGCAGTACTTC; CDR3aa: CASTQNYEQYF
j_gene: TRBJ1-4; v_gene: TRBV4-1; abundance: once; d_gene: .; CDR3nt: TGCGCCAGCAGAATCAGGGGCATTTCTAATGAAAAACTGTTTTTT; CDR3aa: CASRIRGISNEKLFF
j_gene: TRBJ2-7; v_gene: TRBV7-6; abundance: .; d_gene: .; CDR3nt: TGTGCCAGCAGCCGGACAGGAGGGAAGATCGAGCAGTACTTC; CDR3aa: CASSRTGGKIEQYF